These 5 T cell receptor beta chains share one sample of origin, sequenced in a study of OX40 agonist ivuxolimab in advanced cancers. Only in-frame clones appear in the TCRdb table, and some are missing; sequencing was by immunoSEQ multiplex PCR. The top ten clones hold 35% to 40% of a sample with 39,000 or so clones, about 83% of them seen once. Sample: CD4+ or CD8+ T cells sorted from blood, taken in a trial of the OX40 agonist ivuxolimab. These receptors were collected from an adult with an advanced solid tumor such as melanoma, head and neck, liver or kidney cancer.

The chain has TRBV6-5 and TRBJ2-5, with 13 bases that match TRBD2. Germline values: CDR1 MNHEY, CDR2 SVGAGI. V lost 5 bases to trimming and J lost 6 bases; unmatched junction nucleotides: 6. There are 15 residues in the CDR3. CDR3 in amino acids: CASSTLAGGRQTQYF. The CDR3 DNA is TGTGCCAGCAGTACACTAGCGGGAGGGCGGCAGACCCAGTACTTC.

The chain is built from TRBV28 and TRBJ2-7, with 8 bases fitting TRBD1. Trimming took 4 bases from V and 4 from J; bases not matched to a gene: 6. The length of the CDR3 is 14 residues. CDR1 and CDR2 (germline): MDHEN, SYDVKM. CDR3 in DNA: TGTGCCAGCAGTTCAGGGGGCGGTTGGTACGAGCAGTACTTC. The encoded protein is CASSSGGGWYEQYF.

The V call is TRBV29-1, the J call TRBJ1-5; D might be TRBD1 (5 bases). Trimming stripped 4 bases from V and 5 bases from J, with 12 bases between. The CDR3 length is 13 residues. Germline CDR1 SQVTM, CDR2 ANQGSEA. This chain's CDR3 is CSVVVGGDQPQHF. CDR3 in DNA: TGCAGCGTTGTCGTGGGGGGTGATCAGCCCCAGCATTTT.

This rearrangement joins TRBV5-3 to TRBJ2-7; TRBD1 or TRBD2 may be the D gene (5 bases each). TRBV5-3 is noted as an ORF with a role that remains uncertain. The CDR3 sequence is 15 residues long. The ends were cut back, 8 bases at V and 4 bases at J, with 22 bases in the middle. CDR3 nucleotides: TGTGCCAGCAGTCTCTCCGGGACCACGTTTTACGAGCAGTACTTC. As protein: CASSLSGTTFYEQYF.

This chain uses TRBV5-4 with TRBJ1-1, with TRBD1 matching over 8 bases. The CDR3 covers 12 residues. The trim removed 2 bases at V and 8 bases at J, leaving 2 bases unmatched. Germline values: CDR1 SGHNT, CDR2 YYREEE (reference sequence). The CDR3 protein is CASSFGTGEAFF. The DNA of the CDR3 is TGTGCCAGCAGCTTTGGGACAGGCGAAGCTTTCTTT.